A single sample gave rise to the 23 T cell receptor beta chains below, sequenced in a study of shared clonotypes between healthy human individuals. Measured with immunoSEQ multiplex PCR; TCRdb has only the in-frame clones, and not every one. The sample lists more than 150,000 clones, over 80% occurring once. Source material: naive CD4+ T cells sorted from blood. The subset here: CD45RA+ positively selected. The receptors were gathered from a woman aged 30 to 39 in good health.

The V gene is TRBV27, the J gene TRBJ2-5; D is unclear. Per germline, CDR1 MNHEY and CDR2 SMNVEV (reference sequence). The CDR3 runs to 14 residues. Trimming removed 6 bases at V and 0 bases at J, with 11 bases between. The CDR3 sequence: CASRLTWYQETQYF. CDR3 DNA sequence: TGTGCCAGCAGACTTACTTGGTACCAAGAGACCCAGTACTTC.

This sequence joins TRBV27 and TRBJ2-5; TRBD1 might be the D (6 bases). Germline CDR1 and CDR2: MNHEY and SMNVEV (reference sequence). CDR3 length: 13 amino acids. Trimming shortened V by 3 bases and J by 4 bases, and 9 bases separated the two germline ends. CDR3: CASSFAGAETQYF. CDR3 nucleotides: TGTGCCAGCAGTTTCGCAGGGGCAGAGACCCAGTACTTC.

This clone appeared once. The chain uses TRBV6-5 and TRBJ2-7, with 11 bases matching TRBD2. V lost 2 bases to trimming and J lost 4 bases; unmatched junction nucleotides: 4. The CDR3 consists of 15 residues. Germline V lookup: CDR1 MNHEY, CDR2 SVGAGI. CDR3 nucleotide sequence: TGTGCCAGCAGTTACGACACTAGCGGGAGTTACGAGCAGTACTTC. Its protein is CASSYDTSGSYEQYF.

The chain combines TRBV19 with TRBJ1-3; 9 bases are a match to TRBD1. The germline V gene has CDR1 LNHDA and CDR2 SQIVND (reference sequence). J was trimmed by 4 bases and V by 6 bases; bases with no gene match: 10. This CDR3 has 16 amino acids. The CDR3 sequence: CASSYRGPDTGNTIYF. The CDR3 nucleotides are TGTGCCAGTAGCTACAGGGGGCCCGATACCGGAAACACCATATATTTT.

The chain has TRBV27 and TRBJ2-5, with 11 bases that match TRBD1. The J call may be in error: the DNA end matches TRBJ2-7 better. From germline, CDR1 is MNHEY and CDR2 SMNVEV (reference sequence). This CDR3 spans 15 amino acids. CDR3 nucleotide sequence: TGTGCCAGCAGTTTCCGGGACAGGGGGACCTACGAGCAGTACTTC. It encodes CASSFRDRGTYEQYF.

The chain is built from TRBV2 and TRBJ2-5, with no clear D. The J call may not be correct, given that the DNA end is closer to TRBJ2-7. This CDR3 is built from 13 residues. The germline V gene has CDR1 SNHLY and CDR2 FYNNEI. DNA for the CDR3: TGTGCCAGCAGTGTATTAGTTGCTGGCGAGCAGTACTTC. Its translation is CASSVLVAGEQYF.

This chain joins TRBV28 and TRBJ2-2; D uncertain. V was trimmed by 6 bases and J by 4 bases, leaving 6 bases between them. Germline V CDR1 and CDR2: MDHEN, SYDVKM. The CDR3 runs 12 residues. The CDR3 nucleotides read TGTGCCAGCAGGGAGAGCACCGGGGAGCTGTTTTTT. As protein: CASRESTGELFF.

The V and J genes are TRBV28 and TRBJ1-1, with TRBD1 matching 10 bases. Germline CDR1 is MDHEN and CDR2 is SYDVKM. With 6 bases clipped from V and 1 base from J, the junction kept 11 bases outside the gene matches. This CDR3 has 17 residues. Here the CDR3 DNA reads TGTGCCAGCAGGACAGGGGGCGCGGCCCTGGGGAACACTGAAGCTTTCTTT. Protein product: CASRTGGAALGNTEAFF.

This rearrangement joins TRBV7-9 to TRBJ2-5; TRBD1 or TRBD2 may be the D gene (5 bases each). The tail of the sequence fits TRBJ2-7 better, so the J call may be wrong. Germline assignment: CDR1 SEHNR and CDR2 FQNEAQ (reference sequence). The CDR3 sequence is 16 residues long. CDR3 protein: CASSQTSGRPPNEQYF. DNA of the CDR3: TGTGCCAGCAGTCAGACCTCGGGGCGACCTCCCAACGAGCAGTACTTC.

DNA for the CDR3: TGTGCCAGCTCAACGGACAGGGACCAGCCCCAGCATTTT. It specifies CASSTDRDQPQHF. The V gene is TRBV18, the J gene TRBJ1-5; 8 bases align to TRBD1. This CDR3 spans 13 amino acids. Losses at the gene ends were 5 bases for V and 7 bases for J; bases not matched to a gene: 4. Germline V gene sequence: CDR1 KGHSH, CDR2 LQKENI.

The gene calls are TRBV18 and TRBJ2-5; D is possibly TRBD1 (6 bases). The better agreement between TRBJ2-7 and the DNA end casts doubt on the J call. The CDR3 loop spans 15 amino acids. Germline V gene sequence: CDR1 KGHSH, CDR2 LQKENI. The CDR3 is CASSPSPTGSYEQYF. The CDR3 DNA reads TGTGCCAGCTCACCCTCACCGACAGGATCCTACGAGCAGTACTTC.

The rearrangement joins TRBV28 to TRBJ2-3; 10 positions agree with TRBD2. Germline CDR1 and CDR2: MDHEN and SYDVKM. The CDR3 runs 16 residues. The trim removed 5 bases at V and 5 bases at J, leaving 10 bases unmatched. In DNA, the CDR3 is TGTGCCAGCAGTGGGATGCTAGCGGGAGAAGTAGATACGCAGTATTTT. Encoded protein: CASSGMLAGEVDTQYF.

This chain joins TRBV5-5 and TRBJ2-7; D is unclear. V gave up 2 bases and J gave up 2 bases, with 5 bases separating them. This CDR3 contains 12 residues. The germline CDR1 and CDR2 sequences are SGHKS and YYEKEE (reference sequence). The DNA of the CDR3 is TGTGCCAGCAGCTTACCGCCCTACGAGCAGTACTTC. Its translation: CASSLPPYEQYF. Variable domain in full (rest from reference TRBV5-5 and TRBJ2-7): DAGVTQSPTHLIKTRGQQVTLRCSPISGHKSVSWYQQVLGQGPQFIFQYYEKEERGRGNFPDRFSARQFPNYSSELNVNALLLGDSALYLCASSLPPYEQYFGPGTRLTVT.

This clone was detected once. The chain recombines TRBV18 with TRBJ2-5; TRBD2 is a possible D gene (6 bases). This CDR3 contains 14 residues. V was shortened by 5 bases and J by 2 bases, with 12 bases between the two germline ends. Germline V CDR1 and CDR2: KGHSH, LQKENI. The CDR3 DNA is TGTGCCAGCTCAAGTCCGGGGACTCAAGAGACCCAGTACTTC. Its protein is CASSSPGTQETQYF.

In its sample, this clone was seen once. The gene calls are TRBV29-1 and TRBJ1-1; D is uncertain. Germline lookup yields CDR1 SQVTM and CDR2 ANQGSEA. The CDR3 extends over 11 amino acids. V gave up 7 bases and J gave up 1 base, with 7 bases separating them. CDR3 bases: TGCAGCGCCGAAGAGAACACTGAAGCTTTCTTT. This codes for CSAEENTEAFF.

The chain is built from TRBV28 and TRBJ2-5; D unclear. The CDR3 extends over 12 amino acids. Germline V lookup: CDR1 MDHEN, CDR2 SYDVKM. V lost 4 bases to trimming and J lost 4 bases, with 7 bases between them. The CDR3, as DNA: TGTGCCAGCAGTTCCGGAGTAGAGACCCAGTACTTC. It encodes CASSSGVETQYF.

V and J are TRBV6-1 and TRBJ1-5; 7 nucleotides line up with TRBD1. Trimming cost V 6 bases and J 2 bases; bases outside gene matches: 7. In germline, CDR1 is MNHNS, CDR2 SASEGT. This CDR3 spans 15 amino acids. CDR3: CASRAGTVGNQPQHF. CDR3 bases: TGTGCCAGCAGGGCCGGGACAGTGGGCAATCAGCCCCAGCATTTT.

The chain uses TRBV4-2 and TRBJ1-5, with no clear D. The CDR3 consists of 13 residues. Germline V gene lookup returns CDR1 LGHNA and CDR2 YNFKEQ. Trimming took 0 bases from V and 4 from J, leaving 4 bases between them. CDR3 in DNA: TGTGCCAGCAGCCAAGATCGGAATCAGCCCCAGCATTTT. Its protein product is CASSQDRNQPQHF.

This clone was found a few times. This chain uses TRBV7-8 with TRBJ2-7; 7 bases fit TRBD1. Unmatched junction bases numbered 7, after V lost 5 bases and J lost 6 bases. The CDR3 contains 13 residues. Germline CDR1 is SGHVS and CDR2 is FQNEAQ. CDR3 amino acids: CASSVRQGLEQYF. CDR3 in DNA: TGTGCCAGCAGCGTCAGACAGGGTCTCGAGCAGTACTTC.

V is TRBV30 and J is TRBJ2-7; 10 nucleotides line up with TRBD1. The CDR3 covers 15 residues. V shed 0 bases, J shed 7 bases, and the junction held 9 bases outside the gene matches. Looked up from germline, CDR1 is GTSNPN and CDR2 is SVGIG (reference sequence). The CDR3: CAWSVKGTGVNEQYF. CDR3 DNA sequence: TGTGCCTGGAGTGTAAAGGGGACAGGGGTGAATGAGCAGTACTTC.

The V call is TRBV19, the J call TRBJ1-5, with a tentative D call TRBD1 (5 bases). Germline CDR1 and CDR2: LNHDA and SQIVND (reference sequence). The CDR3 totals 14 residues. Trimming left V 3 bases short and J 6 bases short, with 12 bases between. CDR3 region: CASSIGQPGQPQHF. The CDR3 DNA reads TGTGCCAGTAGTATCGGACAACCGGGTCAGCCCCAGCATTTT.

V usage is TRBV28 and J usage is TRBJ1-5; no firm D call. The CDR3 loop spans 13 amino acids. Trimming cost V 3 bases and J 7 bases, with 10 bases left between them. CDR1 is MDHEN, CDR2 SYDVKM, per germline. CDR3 loop: CASSFRLWQPQHF. The CDR3 DNA follows: TGTGCCAGCAGTTTTCGCCTCTGGCAGCCCCAGCATTTT.

V usage is TRBV28 and J usage is TRBJ2-1; possibly TRBD2 for D (5 bases). Germline CDR1 is MDHEN and CDR2 is SYDVKM. The CDR3 is 13 amino acids. The chain's CDR3 is CVVSGGSYNEQFF. CDR3 nucleotides: TGTGTCGTAAGCGGAGGCTCCTACAATGAGCAGTTCTTC.